This T cell receptor beta chain was obtained from a study of T cell responses to AZD1222 COVID-19 vaccine. Overall study findings and caveats: Nearly half of the spike-specific TCRs reportedly recognize variant regions that carry no mutations. Clonal diversity was possibly underestimated, and white British individuals and females predominated among donors.

Comments on this clone: Its specificity is not known.

The data were produced by immunoSEQ multiplex PCR, yet TCRdb's version contains in-frame clones alone and is incomplete. The sample contains approximately 210,000 clones, roughly 94% of which appear only once. V was pared by 6 bases and J by 4 bases, with 10 bases between. Germline V gene data show CDR1 as SGDLS and CDR2 as YYNGEE. The CDR3 consists of 13 residues. The rearrangement links TRBV9 to TRBJ2-2; D uncertain. Sequencing was performed on peripheral blood, taken 28 days after the second dose of the MenACWY control vaccine. The source is an adult who received the MenACWY meningococcal vaccine as a control. The CDR3 bases are TGTGCCAGCAAGGCAGGTGCCACCGGGGAGCTGTTTTTT. This gives the protein CASKAGATGELFF.